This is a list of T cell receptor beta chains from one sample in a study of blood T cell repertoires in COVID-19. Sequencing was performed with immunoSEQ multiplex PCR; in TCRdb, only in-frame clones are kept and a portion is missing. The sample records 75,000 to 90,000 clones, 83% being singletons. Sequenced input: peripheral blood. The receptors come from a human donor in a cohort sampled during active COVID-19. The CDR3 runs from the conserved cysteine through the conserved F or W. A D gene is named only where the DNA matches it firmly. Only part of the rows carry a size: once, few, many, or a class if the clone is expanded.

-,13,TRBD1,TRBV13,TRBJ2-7,TGTGCCAGCAGCCGGGACAGATCCTACGAGCAGTACTTC,CASSRDRSYEQYF
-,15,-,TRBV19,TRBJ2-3,TGTGCCAGTAGTATCGGCGGGATCCTCGGGGATACGCAGTATTTT,CASSIGGILGDTQYF
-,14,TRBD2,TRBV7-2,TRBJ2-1,TGTGCCAGCAGCTTGGGACTAATCAACAATGAGCAGTTCTTC,CASSLGLINNEQFF
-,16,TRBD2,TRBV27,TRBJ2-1,TGTGCCAGCCTACGCGTGACTAGCGGGGCGTCGAATGAGCAGTTCTTC,CASLRVTSGASNEQFF
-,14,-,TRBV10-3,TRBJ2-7,TGTGCCATCAGGCGGACAGTTTCTCCCTACGAGCAGTACTTC,CAIRRTVSPYEQYF
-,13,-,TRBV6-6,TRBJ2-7,TGTGCCAGCAGTAAACCGACAGTTGGCGAGCAGTACTTC,CASSKPTVGEQYF
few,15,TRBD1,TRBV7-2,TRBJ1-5,TGTGCCAGCAGCTTAGACCAGGGGGGCAATCAGCCCCAGCATTTT,CASSLDQGGNQPQHF
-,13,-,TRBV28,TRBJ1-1,TGTGCCAGCAGTTACGACTACTACACTGAAGCTTTCTTT,CASSYDYYTEAFF
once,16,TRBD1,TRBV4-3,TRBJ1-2,TGCGCCAGCAGCCAAGTAACGGGACAGATAAACTATGGCTACACCTTC,CASSQVTGQINYGYTF
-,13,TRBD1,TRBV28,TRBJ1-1,TGTGCCAGCAGGGGACAGGGGCGGACTGAAGCTTTCTTT,CASRGQGRTEAFF
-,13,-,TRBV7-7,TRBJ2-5,TGTGCTAGCAGCCGACAGGTGCAAGAGACCCAGTACTTC,CASSRQVQETQYF